The rows below give T cell receptor beta chains drawn from one sample of a study of metastatic and nonmetastatic thyroid tumors. TCRdb re-called clones from the PCR reads using MiXCR. Of approximately 30,000 clones listed, roughly 17% are singletons. The sample consisted of blood. Source of these receptors: a male donor with papillary thyroid cancer or a benign thyroid nodule (not recorded which). Some clones in this sample may be carry-over from other donors' samples. Each CDR3 is given with its conserved first and last residue. Each record gives: V gene, J gene, clone size, D gene, CDR3 DNA, CDR3 protein. A D gene is named only where the DNA matches it firmly. The size of a clone is reported for some rows only, either as once, few or many, or as a class for expanded clones.

v_gene: TRBV20-1; j_gene: TRBJ2-1; abundance: many; d_gene: -; CDR3nt: TGCAGCACTGAGGGGGAAGCGGATTCCTACAATGAGCAGTTCTTC; CDR3aa: CSTEGEADSYNEQFF
v_gene: TRBV28; j_gene: TRBJ2-1; abundance: -; d_gene: -; CDR3nt: TGTGTCAGCAGTTTCCGGGACCGCGTGTGCAATGAGCAGTTCTTC; CDR3aa: CVSSFRDRVCNEQFF
v_gene: TRBV20-1; j_gene: TRBJ2-1; abundance: many; d_gene: TRBD2; CDR3nt: TGCAGTGCTAGCCCTCGAGTGGGCGGGAGATCCTACAATGAGCAGTTCTTC; CDR3aa: CSASPRVGGRSYNEQFF
v_gene: TRBV5-1; j_gene: TRBJ2-1; abundance: -; d_gene: TRBD2; CDR3nt: TGCGCCAGCAGCGGTATAGCGGGAGTAATCAATGAGCAGTTCTTC; CDR3aa: CASSGIAGVINEQFF
v_gene: TRBV19; j_gene: TRBJ1-5; abundance: many; d_gene: TRBD1; CDR3nt: TGTGCCAGTAGCCCTACAGGGGGTGGGAGCAATCAGCCCCAGCATTTT; CDR3aa: CASSPTGGGSNQPQHF
v_gene: TRBV11-1; j_gene: TRBJ2-7; abundance: -; d_gene: TRBD2; CDR3nt: TGTGCCAGCAGCTTATTCAGCGGGAGTACCAACGAGCAGTACTTC; CDR3aa: CASSLFSGSTNEQYF
v_gene: TRBV28; j_gene: TRBJ1-1; abundance: many; d_gene: -; CDR3nt: TGTGCCAGCAGTTTAGAGGGAGCGACTGAAGCTTTCTTT; CDR3aa: CASSLEGATEAFF
v_gene: TRBV7-2; j_gene: TRBJ2-1; abundance: -; d_gene: -; CDR3nt: TGTGCCAGCAGCTTAAGAAATGAGCAGTTCTTC; CDR3aa: CASSLRNEQFF
v_gene: TRBV6-2/TRBV6-3; j_gene: TRBJ2-7; abundance: -; d_gene: -; CDR3nt: TGTGCCAGCAGTTACGGGGGGCAGTCCTACGAGCAGTACTTC; CDR3aa: CASSYGGQSYEQYF
v_gene: TRBV4-1; j_gene: TRBJ2-1; abundance: many; d_gene: -; CDR3nt: TGCGCCAGCAGCCATCCCGGAGGCGAGCAGTTCTTC; CDR3aa: CASSHPGGEQFF
v_gene: TRBV19; j_gene: TRBJ2-6; abundance: -; d_gene: -; CDR3nt: TGTGCCAGTAGTATGGGTCTACCCCTGGCCTCTGGGGCCAACGTCCTGACTTTC; CDR3aa: CASSMGLPLASGANVLTF
v_gene: TRBV2; j_gene: TRBJ2-1; abundance: many; d_gene: -; CDR3nt: TGTGCCAGCAGTGAAGCGGGGGGTGAGCAGTTCTTC; CDR3aa: CASSEAGGEQFF
v_gene: TRBV10-3; j_gene: TRBJ2-4; abundance: -; d_gene: TRBD2; CDR3nt: TGTGCCATCAGTGAGTCCCTAGCGGGGAAAAACATTCAGTACTTC; CDR3aa: CAISESLAGKNIQYF
v_gene: TRBV28; j_gene: TRBJ1-2; abundance: many; d_gene: -; CDR3nt: TGTGCCAGCAGTTTTCAGGGTAGTGGCTACACCTTC; CDR3aa: CASSFQGSGYTF
v_gene: TRBV9; j_gene: TRBJ2-5; abundance: many; d_gene: -; CDR3nt: TGTGCCAGCAGCCCTCAAGGGGACCGGGAGACCCAGTACTTC; CDR3aa: CASSPQGDRETQYF
v_gene: TRBV20-1; j_gene: TRBJ2-7; abundance: -; d_gene: -; CDR3nt: TGCAGTGCTAGGGACGGGTACTCCTACGAGCAGTACTTC; CDR3aa: CSARDGYSYEQYF
v_gene: TRBV2; j_gene: TRBJ2-1; abundance: many; d_gene: TRBD2; CDR3nt: TGTGCCAGCAGTGAGGCTAGCGGGAGGATTGAGCAGTTCTTC; CDR3aa: CASSEASGRIEQFF
v_gene: TRBV28; j_gene: TRBJ2-1; abundance: -; d_gene: -; CDR3nt: TGTGCCAGATCCAAGGGGGGGAAATTCTCCTACAATGAGCAGTTCTTC; CDR3aa: CARSKGGKFSYNEQFF
v_gene: TRBV18; j_gene: TRBJ2-7; abundance: -; d_gene: -; CDR3nt: TGTGCCAGCTCACCACAAGGTGGGGGCTACGAGCAGTACTTC; CDR3aa: CASSPQGGGYEQYF
v_gene: TRBV24-1; j_gene: TRBJ1-5; abundance: many; d_gene: -; CDR3nt: TGTGCCACCAGTGGTCCTGGCAGGAGCAATCAGCCCCAGCATTTT; CDR3aa: CATSGPGRSNQPQHF
v_gene: TRBV18; j_gene: TRBJ2-5; abundance: many; d_gene: -; CDR3nt: TGTGCCAGCTCACCACTGGCAGAGACCCAGTACTTC; CDR3aa: CASSPLAETQYF
v_gene: TRBV5-4; j_gene: TRBJ1-6; abundance: many; d_gene: -; CDR3nt: TGTGCCAGCAGCTTGCTCGGGCCCTATAATTCACCCCTCCACTTT; CDR3aa: CASSLLGPYNSPLHF
v_gene: TRBV2; j_gene: TRBJ1-2; abundance: -; d_gene: -; CDR3nt: TGTGCCAGCAGTTACATTGTTTACTATGGCTACACCTTC; CDR3aa: CASSYIVYYGYTF
v_gene: TRBV14; j_gene: TRBJ1-2; abundance: many; d_gene: TRBD1; CDR3nt: TGTGCCAGCAGCCAAGCCGGGACAGGGAGTCACTATGGCTACACCTTC; CDR3aa: CASSQAGTGSHYGYTF
v_gene: TRBV7-2; j_gene: TRBJ2-2; abundance: once; d_gene: -; CDR3nt: TGTGCCAGCAGCTTACCCGCCGGGGCCGGGGAGCTGTTTTTT; CDR3aa: CASSLPAGAGELFF
v_gene: TRBV3-1; j_gene: TRBJ2-2; abundance: -; d_gene: TRBD1; CDR3nt: TGTGCCAGCAGCCAAGGGACAGGCGATGGCGGGGAGCTGTTTTTT; CDR3aa: CASSQGTGDGGELFF
v_gene: TRBV19; j_gene: TRBJ1-2; abundance: many; d_gene: -; CDR3nt: TGTGCCAGTAGCAAAAACTATGGCTACACCTTC; CDR3aa: CASSKNYGYTF
v_gene: TRBV10-1; j_gene: TRBJ2-1; abundance: -; d_gene: TRBD2; CDR3nt: TGCGCCAGCAGTGCCCTAGCGGGAGCCGGGGGCAATGAGCAGTTCTTC; CDR3aa: CASSALAGAGGNEQFF
v_gene: TRBV5-6; j_gene: TRBJ1-1; abundance: many; d_gene: TRBD1; CDR3nt: TGTGCCAGCAGCTTACAGGGGAGATATGAAGCTTTCTTT; CDR3aa: CASSLQGRYEAFF
v_gene: TRBV6-2/TRBV6-3; j_gene: TRBJ1-5; abundance: -; d_gene: -; CDR3nt: TGTGCCAGCAGCCACTTCGGCCAGGGGTATCAGCCCCAGCATTTT; CDR3aa: CASSHFGQGYQPQHF
v_gene: TRBV28; j_gene: TRBJ2-7; abundance: -; d_gene: -; CDR3nt: TGTGCCAGCAGACCCAGACAGAGGGGCTACTACGAGCAGTACTTC; CDR3aa: CASRPRQRGYYEQYF
v_gene: TRBV11-1; j_gene: TRBJ2-5; abundance: many; d_gene: TRBD1; CDR3nt: TGTGCCAGCAGCTGGGTAAAGGGACAGGGGGCCTTAGGAGAGACCCAGTACTTC; CDR3aa: CASSWVKGQGALGETQYF
v_gene: TRBV6-1; j_gene: TRBJ2-7; abundance: -; d_gene: -; CDR3nt: TGTGCCAGCACCTTCCAGGAGTCCTACGAGCAGTACTTC; CDR3aa: CASTFQESYEQYF
v_gene: TRBV19; j_gene: TRBJ2-2; abundance: many; d_gene: TRBD2; CDR3nt: TGTGCCAGTAGTATAGAATATTCTAGCGGGGGGAACACCGGGGAGCTGTTTTTT; CDR3aa: CASSIEYSSGGNTGELFF
v_gene: TRBV28; j_gene: TRBJ1-2; abundance: many; d_gene: TRBD1; CDR3nt: TGTGCCAGCAGTTACAGGGGGGGAGATGGCTACACCTTC; CDR3aa: CASSYRGGDGYTF
v_gene: TRBV20-1; j_gene: TRBJ2-3; abundance: -; d_gene: TRBD2; CDR3nt: TGCAGTGCTAGAGATAGCGGGGGCACAGATACGCAGTATTTT; CDR3aa: CSARDSGGTDTQYF
v_gene: TRBV6-2/TRBV6-3; j_gene: TRBJ2-1; abundance: medium-sized; d_gene: -; CDR3nt: TGTGCCAGCAGTTACGGGGACCGCTCCTACAATGAGCAGTTCTTC; CDR3aa: CASSYGDRSYNEQFF
v_gene: TRBV7-3; j_gene: TRBJ2-1; abundance: -; d_gene: TRBD2; CDR3nt: TGTGCCAGCAGCTTAACGGGGACTAGCGGGACTTACAATGAGCAGTTCTTC; CDR3aa: CASSLTGTSGTYNEQFF
v_gene: TRBV2; j_gene: TRBJ2-3; abundance: many; d_gene: -; CDR3nt: TGTGCCAGCTCGGTGGGCTCGGTAGATACGCAGTATTTT; CDR3aa: CASSVGSVDTQYF
v_gene: TRBV4-2; j_gene: TRBJ2-5; abundance: many; d_gene: TRBD1; CDR3nt: TGTGCCAGCAGCCAAGGACCGAGGGGGCGCGGAGAGACCCAGTACTTC; CDR3aa: CASSQGPRGRGETQYF
v_gene: TRBV6-1; j_gene: TRBJ1-5; abundance: medium-sized; d_gene: -; CDR3nt: TGTGCCAGCAGTGAAATCCTAGGGGCGCTTCAGCCCCAGCATTTT; CDR3aa: CASSEILGALQPQHF
v_gene: TRBV27; j_gene: TRBJ1-1; abundance: many; d_gene: -; CDR3nt: TGTGCCAGCAGTTTTGGAATGAGCACTGAAGCTTTCTTT; CDR3aa: CASSFGMSTEAFF
v_gene: TRBV20-1; j_gene: TRBJ1-6; abundance: -; d_gene: -; CDR3nt: TGCAGTGCTAGTCCCCTAGGGGTAGCGGGCTCACCCCTCCACTTT; CDR3aa: CSASPLGVAGSPLHF
v_gene: TRBV10-3; j_gene: TRBJ2-5; abundance: many; d_gene: -; CDR3nt: TGTGCCATCAGTGCCGGACAGCCGGAGGAGACCCAGTACTTC; CDR3aa: CAISAGQPEETQYF
v_gene: TRBV20-1; j_gene: TRBJ2-7; abundance: few; d_gene: TRBD2; CDR3nt: TGCAGTGCTAGGGTGACTAGCGGGAGCTCCTACGAGCAGTACTTC; CDR3aa: CSARVTSGSSYEQYF
v_gene: TRBV19; j_gene: TRBJ2-1; abundance: -; d_gene: TRBD2; CDR3nt: TGTGCCAGTAGTATAACTGGGACTAGCGGGAGTGATGAGCAGTTCTTC; CDR3aa: CASSITGTSGSDEQFF
v_gene: TRBV28; j_gene: TRBJ2-7; abundance: many; d_gene: TRBD1; CDR3nt: TGTGCCAGCAGTTTCGCAGGGGGTTCCTACGAGCAGTACTTC; CDR3aa: CASSFAGGSYEQYF
v_gene: TRBV12-3/TRBV12-4; j_gene: TRBJ2-5; abundance: many; d_gene: -; CDR3nt: TGTGCCAGCAGTTATCCCAGGGAGACCCAGTACTTC; CDR3aa: CASSYPRETQYF
v_gene: TRBV2; j_gene: TRBJ2-2; abundance: many; d_gene: TRBD1; CDR3nt: TGTGCCAGCAAGGGGACAGGTTTGGGCGGGGAGCTGTTTTTT; CDR3aa: CASKGTGLGGELFF
v_gene: TRBV5-6; j_gene: TRBJ1-5; abundance: many; d_gene: -; CDR3nt: TGTGCCAGCAGCTTGACGGGCCAGAGCAATCAGCCCCAGCATTTT; CDR3aa: CASSLTGQSNQPQHF
v_gene: TRBV2; j_gene: TRBJ2-2; abundance: many; d_gene: -; CDR3nt: TGTGCCAGCAGTGCTAGGGGAAACACCGGGGAGCTGTTTTTT; CDR3aa: CASSARGNTGELFF
v_gene: TRBV7-8; j_gene: TRBJ2-7; abundance: few; d_gene: -; CDR3nt: TGTGCCAGCAGCTCCACCGGGACGGTCTACGAGCAGTACTTC; CDR3aa: CASSSTGTVYEQYF
v_gene: TRBV9; j_gene: TRBJ2-1; abundance: many; d_gene: TRBD1; CDR3nt: TGTGCCAGCAGCGTAACCGGGACAGGGACCAATGAGCAGTTCTTC; CDR3aa: CASSVTGTGTNEQFF
v_gene: TRBV13; j_gene: TRBJ2-1; abundance: many; d_gene: TRBD1; CDR3nt: TGTGCCAGCAGTTCCGGACAGGGCGATGAGCAGTTCTTC; CDR3aa: CASSSGQGDEQFF
v_gene: TRBV28; j_gene: TRBJ2-3; abundance: many; d_gene: TRBD2; CDR3nt: TGTGCCAGCAGTCCACGGGTGGCGGGAGCGCAGTATTTT; CDR3aa: CASSPRVAGAQYF
v_gene: TRBV6-1; j_gene: TRBJ2-1; abundance: many; d_gene: TRBD2; CDR3nt: TGTGCCAGCACGGGAGGACTAGTCCCCACCAATGAGCAGTTCTTC; CDR3aa: CASTGGLVPTNEQFF
v_gene: TRBV9; j_gene: TRBJ1-6; abundance: many; d_gene: TRBD1; CDR3nt: TGTGCCAGCACCCGGGACAGGGGGAATTCACCCCTCCACTTC; CDR3aa: CASTRDRGNSPLHF
v_gene: TRBV20-1; j_gene: TRBJ2-7; abundance: many; d_gene: TRBD2; CDR3nt: TGCAGTGCTAGAGATCAGCGGGATTTCTACGAGCAGTACTTC; CDR3aa: CSARDQRDFYEQYF
v_gene: TRBV28; j_gene: TRBJ1-2; abundance: many; d_gene: -; CDR3nt: TGTGCCAGCAGCGACATCCCGACTAACAGGGGCTACACCTTC; CDR3aa: CASSDIPTNRGYTF
v_gene: TRBV7-6; j_gene: TRBJ2-1; abundance: many; d_gene: -; CDR3nt: TGTGCCAGCAGTATCAATACCTACAATGAGCAGTTCTTC; CDR3aa: CASSINTYNEQFF